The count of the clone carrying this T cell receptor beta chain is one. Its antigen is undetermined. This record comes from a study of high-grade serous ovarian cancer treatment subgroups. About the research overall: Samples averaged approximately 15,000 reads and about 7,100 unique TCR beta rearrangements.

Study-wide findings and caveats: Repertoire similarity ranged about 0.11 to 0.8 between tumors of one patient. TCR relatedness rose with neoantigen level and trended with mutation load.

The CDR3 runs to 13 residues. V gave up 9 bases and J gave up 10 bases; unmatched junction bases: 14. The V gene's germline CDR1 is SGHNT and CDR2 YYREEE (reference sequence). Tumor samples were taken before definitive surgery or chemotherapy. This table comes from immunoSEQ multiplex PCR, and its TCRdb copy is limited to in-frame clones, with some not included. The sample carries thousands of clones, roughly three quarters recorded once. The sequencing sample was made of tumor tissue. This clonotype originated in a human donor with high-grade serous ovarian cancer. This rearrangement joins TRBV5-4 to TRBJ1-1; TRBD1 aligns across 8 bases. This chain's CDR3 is CAIPTGTGRGAFF. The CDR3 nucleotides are TGTGCCATCCCAACCGGGACAGGCCGGGGAGCTTTCTTT.